The 15 T cell receptor beta chains below were found in one sample sequenced in a study of cytomegalovirus exposure and HLA in healthy donors. The data were produced by immunoSEQ multiplex PCR, yet TCRdb's version contains in-frame clones alone and is incomplete. The table lists tens of thousands of clones, about 94% of them singletons. Sequencing was done on a sample of PBMCs. The receptors here all came from a man between 18 and 29 years old in good health and CMV-seropositive.

V gene TRBV30 combines with J gene TRBJ2-7, with 8 bases matching TRBD2. CDR1 GTSNPN and CDR2 SVGIG come from the germline V gene (reference sequence). Trimming at V came to 5 bases and at J to 4 bases, leaving 7 bases not matched to a gene. The CDR3 covers 13 residues. The CDR3 loop is CAWDRTSLYEQYF. Here the CDR3 DNA reads TGTGCCTGGGATCGGACTAGCCTGTACGAGCAGTACTTC.

The chain employs TRBV28 and TRBJ2-7; 7 bases align to TRBD1. CDR3 length: 15 amino acids. Per germline, CDR1 MDHEN and CDR2 SYDVKM. J lost 2 bases, V lost 5 bases, and 9 bases had no gene match. CDR3 coding DNA: TGTGCCAGCAGTAGCGCCGGGACAGACACCTACGAGCAGTACTTC. This sequence encodes CASSSAGTDTYEQYF.

The chain couples TRBV11-3 to TRBJ1-6; 8 positions agree with TRBD1. Germline CDR1 SGHNT, CDR2 YENEEA. This CDR3 has 15 amino acids. The trim removed 5 bases at V and 8 bases at J, leaving 8 bases unmatched. The CDR3 loop is CASSPRQGMDSPLHF. The CDR3 DNA is TGTGCCAGCAGCCCCCGACAGGGGATGGATTCACCCCTCCACTTT.

This chain connects TRBV19 to TRBJ2-5; the D gene is possibly TRBD1 (6 bases). Trimming removed 1 base at V and 1 base at J, with 10 bases between. Germline V gene sequence: CDR1 LNHDA, CDR2 SQIVND (reference sequence). The length of the CDR3 is 15 residues. DNA of the CDR3: TGTGCCAGTAGTATAGTCACAGGGAGCCAAGAGACCCAGTACTTC. Protein product: CASSIVTGSQETQYF.

V and J are TRBV9 and TRBJ2-3, with TRBD1 as a possible D gene (5 bases). Germline V lookup: CDR1 SGDLS, CDR2 YYNGEE. The CDR3 contains 12 residues. Trimming pared 0 bases from V and 6 bases from J, leaving 5 bases between. CDR3 sequence: CASSVDRDTQYF. The DNA of the CDR3 is TGTGCCAGCAGCGTAGACAGGGATACGCAGTATTTT.

CDR3 DNA sequence: TGTGCCAGCAGCTTACCCCTGGCGGGCCTCTCCTACAATGAGCAGTTCTTC. This sequence encodes CASSLPLAGLSYNEQFF. This chain uses TRBV11-2 with TRBJ2-1, with TRBD2 as a possible D gene (5 bases). The CDR3 spans 17 residues. V lost 2 bases and J 0 bases, leaving 14 bases between the germline ends. In germline, CDR1 is SGHAT, CDR2 FQNNGV.

The rearrangement uses TRBV27 and TRBJ2-1; D remains unclear. The V end was cut by 6 bases, the J end by 0 bases, with 9 bases between. Germline CDR1 and CDR2: MNHEY and SMNVEV (reference sequence). The CDR3 consists of 14 residues. CDR3 nucleotide sequence: TGTGCCAGCAGGGAAGCTAGCTCCTACAATGAGCAGTTCTTC. Protein: CASREASSYNEQFF.

This sequence joins TRBV5-5 and TRBJ2-1; 11 bases match TRBD2. V shed 0 bases and J 1 base; nucleotides not matched to a gene: 12. The germline V gene has CDR1 SGHKS and CDR2 YYEKEE (reference sequence). The CDR3 totals 20 residues. CDR3 protein: CASSLVEGGLAALSYNEQFF. The CDR3, as DNA: TGTGCCAGCAGCTTGGTGGAAGGGGGACTAGCGGCTCTGTCCTACAATGAGCAGTTCTTC.

This chain connects TRBV6-6 to TRBJ1-2; tentatively, D is TRBD1 (6 bases). CDR3 length: 13 residues. Germline assignment: CDR1 MNHNY and CDR2 SVGAGI (reference sequence). The ends were cut back, 5 bases at V and 3 bases at J, with 10 bases in the middle. This CDR3 reads CASSGSGDYGYTF. The CDR3 DNA sequence: TGTGCCAGCAGTGGATCAGGGGACTATGGCTACACCTTC.

The chain employs TRBV21-1 and TRBJ1-1; the listed D gene, TRBD1, was not tested against the DNA. TRBV21-1 is shown as a pseudogene. The CDR3 runs 18 residues. This CDR3 reads CASSLPYTLLRMNTEAFF. The CDR3 nucleotides are TGTGCCAGCAGCCTCCCTTACACCCTCCTTCGCATGAACACTGAAGCTTTCTTT.

The chain combines TRBV5-4 with TRBJ1-5, with a weak D call TRBD1 (6 bases). Germline-derived CDR1 and CDR2 are SGHNT and YYREEE (reference sequence). V lost 3 bases, J lost 1 base, and 23 bases lay in between. CDR3 length equals 19 residues. CDR3 in DNA: TGTGCCAGCAGCTCCCTTAAAGCTGAAAGGACAGAGAGCAATCAGCCCCAGCATTTT. Translated, it gives CASSSLKAERTESNQPQHF.

This chain uses TRBV5-1 with TRBJ1-4; weak D call: TRBD1 (5 bases). This CDR3 region has 15 residues. V lost 5 bases, J lost 5 bases, and 16 bases lay in between. Germline-derived CDR1 and CDR2 are SGHRS and YFSETQ. CDR3: CASRDIQVGNEKLFF. The CDR3 bases are TGCGCCAGCAGGGATATACAGGTTGGAAATGAAAAACTGTTTTTT.

The chain couples TRBV7-2 to TRBJ2-7, with TRBD1 identical over 9 bases. CDR3 length equals 17 residues. The germline V gene encodes CDR1 SGHTA and CDR2 FQGNSA. V trimming: 2 bases; J trimming: 3 bases; junction bases outside the gene matches: 11. CDR3 coding DNA: TGTGCCAGCAGCTTACGATCGGGACAGGGTGGCCTCTACGAGCAGTACTTC. Encoded protein: CASSLRSGQGGLYEQYF.

V and J are TRBV28 and TRBJ1-1; D ambiguous. Germline lookup yields CDR1 MDHEN and CDR2 SYDVKM. This CDR3 is 11 amino acids long. Deletions cut 5 bases from V and 11 bases from J, with 12 bases between. The CDR3 loop reads CASSTRQGAFF. CDR3 DNA: TGTGCCAGCAGTACCAGACAAGGTGCTTTCTTT. The full variable domain, its missing parts supplied by reference TRBV28 and TRBJ1-1, is DVKVTQSSRYLVKRTGEKVFLECVQDMDHENMFWYRQDPGLGLRLIYFSYDVKMKEKGDIPEGYSVSREKKERFSLILESASTNQTSMYLCASSTRQGAFFGQGTRLTVV.

The rearrangement uses TRBV6-5 and TRBJ2-5; 7 nucleotides match TRBD2. This CDR3 spans 15 amino acids. Trimming removed 3 bases from V and 2 bases from J; junction bases left unmatched: 6. Germline V CDR1 and CDR2: MNHEY, SVGAGI. The CDR3 spells CASSYSGSSQETQYF. CDR3 coding DNA: TGTGCCAGCAGTTATAGCGGGTCATCGCAAGAGACCCAGTACTTC.